Listed here are 18 T cell receptor beta chains from one sample, sequenced in a study of T-cell reconstitution after alpha-beta-depleted transplantation in children. Library preparation (for TCRbeta) was performed with unique molecular identifiers. TCRdb ran MiXCR on the PCR reads and lists one entry per CDR3 protein. The sample has fewer than 500,000 distinct CDR3 sequences, roughly 43% seen once. The input for sequencing was PBMCs, taken before TCRalphabeta/CD19-depleted stem cell transplant. Source of these receptors: a girl aged 2 to 9 with aplastic anemia, due to receive a stem cell transplant.

The CDR3 region is CASSPGEVASTDTQYF. The CDR3 region has the DNA TGTGCCAGCAGTCCCGGGGAGGTAGCGAGCACAGATACGCAGTATTTT. The V gene is TRBV6-1, the J gene TRBJ2-3; D is perhaps TRBD2 (6 bases). Trimming pared 5 bases from V and 0 bases from J, leaving 15 bases between. Germline-derived CDR1 and CDR2 are MNHNS and SASEGT. This CDR3 comprises 16 residues.

This sequence joins TRBV7-9 and TRBJ1-2, with TRBD1 identical over 10 bases. V was clipped by 3 bases and J by 4 bases; unmatched bases: 5. The germline V gene has CDR1 SEHNR and CDR2 FQNEAQ (reference sequence). The CDR3 totals 15 residues. The CDR3 is CASSLGQGNLYGYTF. In DNA form, the CDR3 reads TGTGCCAGCAGCTTGGGACAGGGGAATCTCTATGGCTACACCTTC.

This clonotype has just a few counts. One end of the junction fails to match germline, which may point to a read error. The chain links TRBV20-1 to TRBJ2-1; possible D gene TRBD2, 6 bases. The CDR3 runs 15 residues. The germline CDR1 and CDR2 sequences are DFQATT and SNEGSKA (reference sequence). The DNA of the CDR3 is TGCAGTGCAAGAGGGGTAGCGGACTCCTACAATGAGCAGTTCTTC. It codes for CSARGVADSYNEQFF.

The gene calls are TRBV12-3 or TRBV12-4 and TRBJ2-1, with D uncertain. There are 19 residues in the CDR3. V was cut by 3 bases and J by 9 bases, with 30 bases left in between. CDR3 DNA sequence: TGTGCCAGCAGTTTTACAGAAGCGAAGAGATCCGACGACGTGGGTGAGCAGTTCTTC. This sequence encodes CASSFTEAKRSDDVGEQFF.

The chain employs TRBV6-5 and TRBJ1-1; D is uncertain. The germline V gene encodes CDR1 MNHEY and CDR2 SVGAGI. CDR3 length: 12 amino acids. The V end lost 4 bases, the J end lost 4 bases, and 7 bases lay between the germline ends. In DNA, the CDR3 is TGTGCCAGCAGTTCCCCACTCACTGAAGCTTTCTTT. Its protein product is CASSSPLTEAFF.

The chain employs TRBV4-3 and TRBJ1-5; perhaps TRBD1 as D (6 bases). V lost 0 bases to trimming and J lost 2 bases, with 8 bases between them. Germline V gene sequence: CDR1 LGHNA, CDR2 YSLEER. This CDR3 has 15 amino acids. The chain's CDR3 is CASSQDPGGNQPQHF. Written as DNA, the CDR3 is TGCGCCAGCAGCCAAGATCCAGGGGGCAATCAGCCCCAGCATTTT.

This sequence joins TRBV19 and TRBJ1-2; 7 nucleotides align to TRBD1. There are 14 residues in the CDR3. J gave up 2 bases and V 3 bases, and 3 bases lay outside the gene matches. Germline lookup yields CDR1 LNHDA and CDR2 SQIVND (reference sequence). In DNA, the CDR3 is TGTGCCAGTAGTATTTCCAGGGGGAACTATGGCTACACCTTC. It is translated as CASSISRGNYGYTF.

This clonotype was seen ten or more times. V is TRBV5-1 and J is TRBJ2-3; the match to TRBD1 covers 9 bases. Germline CDR1 reads SGHRS; CDR2 reads YFSETQ. Trimming cost V 6 bases and J 2 bases; bases outside gene matches: 10. The CDR3 has 16 amino acids. In nucleotides, the CDR3 is TGCGCCAGCAACTTCCGAGGGGACAGGGTCACAGATACGCAGTATTTT. Residues: CASNFRGDRVTDTQYF.

This chain links TRBV14 with TRBJ2-1; TRBD2 matches 10 bases. The CDR3 covers 16 residues. Germline V lookup: CDR1 SGHDN, CDR2 FVKESK. The V gene end was trimmed by 6 bases and the J gene end by 8 bases; junction bases not matched to a gene: 13. CDR3 nucleotides: TGTGCCAGCAGTACCAGACCGGGACTAGCGTTAGATGAGCAGTTCTTC. It encodes CASSTRPGLALDEQFF.

This clonotype was seen more than once but under ten times. The chain joins TRBV7-9 to TRBJ2-2, with unresolved D. This CDR3 region has 16 residues. The V gene's germline CDR1 is SEHNR and CDR2 FQNEAQ (reference sequence). V was clipped by 6 bases and J by 7 bases, with 21 bases between them. The CDR3, as DNA: TGTGCCAGCAGACAGACCTCAGTCCGCTCGGGCGGGGAGCTGTTTTTT. It translates to CASRQTSVRSGGELFF.

This clonotype has a handful of counts. The chain is built from TRBV30 and TRBJ1-5, with D unclear. Germline V gene sequence: CDR1 GTSNPN, CDR2 SVGIG (reference sequence). The CDR3 extends over 14 amino acids. Trimming shortened V by 0 bases and J by 11 bases, and 17 bases separated the two germline ends. The CDR3 region is CAWSVAGSGEAQHF. Here the CDR3 DNA reads TGTGCCTGGAGTGTAGCGGGTTCCGGAGAAGCCCAGCATTTT.

V is TRBV20-1 and J is TRBJ2-7; the D gene is possibly TRBD1 (5 bases). There are 14 residues in the CDR3. Germline V gene lookup returns CDR1 DFQATT and CDR2 SNEGSKA (reference sequence). V lost 5 bases to trimming and J lost 5 bases, with 19 bases between them. CDR3 coding DNA: TGCAGTGCTGAAGGCAGGGTTCGTTTGAACGAGCAGTACTTC. Translated: CSAEGRVRLNEQYF.

This clonotype was seen more than once but under ten times. The gene calls are TRBV15 and TRBJ1-5; D is ambiguous. Trimming took off 5 bases at V and 7 bases at J, with 15 bases between the two ends. From germline, CDR1 is LNHNV and CDR2 YYDKDF (reference sequence). This CDR3 is 14 amino acids long. The chain's CDR3 is CATSGRPGGQPQHF. For the CDR3, the DNA is TGTGCCACCAGCGGAAGACCCGGCGGGCAGCCCCAGCATTTT.

The chain is built from TRBV4-2 and TRBJ1-1; D remains ambiguous. Germline V gives CDR1 LGHNA, CDR2 YNFKEQ. The V and J ends lost 1 base and 0 bases respectively, with 9 bases between them. The CDR3 is made up of 15 amino acids. CDR3 loop: CASSQGRAMNTEAFF. CDR3 sequence (DNA): TGTGCCAGCAGCCAAGGTCGAGCCATGAACACTGAAGCTTTCTTT.

This clonotype occurred a few times. The V call is TRBV5-4, the J call TRBJ2-5, with D unresolved. Germline V CDR1 and CDR2: SGHNT, YYREEE (reference sequence). Between the trimmed V and J ends, which lost 1 base and 3 bases, there was a span of 4 bases. CDR3 length equals 12 residues. In DNA, the CDR3 is TGTGCCAGCAGCTTGTATGAAGAGACCCAGTACTTC. This encodes CASSLYEETQYF.

This chain joins TRBV12-3 or TRBV12-4 and TRBJ2-1, with 8 bases that match TRBD1. Losses at the gene ends were 3 bases for V and 8 bases for J; bases not matched to a gene: 12. There are 16 residues in the CDR3. The CDR3 coding sequence is TGTGCCAGCAGTTTGTTAACGCCAGGGGGCGCGTATGAGCAGTTCTTC. The encoded protein is CASSLLTPGGAYEQFF.

This clonotype appeared once. The chain uses TRBV28 and TRBJ1-4; no clear D. The germline V gene encodes CDR1 MDHEN and CDR2 SYDVKM. The CDR3 is 15 amino acids. The V gene lost 6 bases and the J gene lost 5 bases, with 16 bases spanning the gap. CDR3 amino acids: CASSLIGPTNEKLFF. Here the CDR3 DNA reads TGTGCCAGCAGCCTGATCGGACCGACGAATGAAAAACTGTTTTTT. The complete variable domain, with remaining parts taken from reference TRBV28 and TRBJ1-4, reads DVKVTQSSRYLVKRTGEKVFLECVQDMDHENMFWYRQDPGLGLRLIYFSYDVKMKEKGDIPEGYSVSREKKERFSLILESASTNQTSMYLCASSLIGPTNEKLFFGSGTQLSVL.

This clonotype has more than one count but fewer than ten. This sequence joins TRBV30 and TRBJ1-6; D unclear. Per the germline V gene, CDR1 is GTSNPN and CDR2 is SVGIG (reference sequence). This CDR3 region has 12 residues. Trimming stripped 3 bases from V and 14 bases from J, with 14 bases between. The CDR3 DNA sequence: TGTGCCTGGAGACCGGGGAGTTACACCCTCCACTTT. It translates to CAWRPGSYTLHF.